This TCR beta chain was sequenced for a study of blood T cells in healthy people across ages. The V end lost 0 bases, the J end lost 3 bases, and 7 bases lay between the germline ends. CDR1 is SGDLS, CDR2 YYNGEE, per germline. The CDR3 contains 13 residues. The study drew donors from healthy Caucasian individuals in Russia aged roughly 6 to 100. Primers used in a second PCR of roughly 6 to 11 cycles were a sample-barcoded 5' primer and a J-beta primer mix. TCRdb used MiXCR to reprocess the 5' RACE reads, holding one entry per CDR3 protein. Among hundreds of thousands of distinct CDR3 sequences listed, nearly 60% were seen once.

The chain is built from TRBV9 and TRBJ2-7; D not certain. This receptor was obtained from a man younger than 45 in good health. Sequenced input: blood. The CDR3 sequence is CASSVAANYEQYF. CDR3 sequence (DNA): TGTGCCAGCAGCGTAGCAGCCAACTACGAGCAGTACTTC.